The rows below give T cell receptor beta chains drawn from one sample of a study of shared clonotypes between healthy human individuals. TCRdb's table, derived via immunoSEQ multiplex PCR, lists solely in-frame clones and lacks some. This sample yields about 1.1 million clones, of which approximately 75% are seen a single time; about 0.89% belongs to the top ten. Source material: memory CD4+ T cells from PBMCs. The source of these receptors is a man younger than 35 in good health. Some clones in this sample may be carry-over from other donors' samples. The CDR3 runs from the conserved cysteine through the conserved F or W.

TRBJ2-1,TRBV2,CASSVGSFPFF
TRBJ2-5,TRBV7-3,CASSLRGRGSETQYF
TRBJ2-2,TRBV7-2,CASSLFGGSNTGELFF
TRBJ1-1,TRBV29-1,CSVATGAANTEAFF
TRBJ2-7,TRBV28,CASSLRLAGGYEQYF
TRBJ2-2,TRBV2,CASRDPGQGLSGELFF
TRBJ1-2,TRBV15,CATSRGGPNYGYTF
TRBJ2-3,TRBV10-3,CATRTSGDGGDTQYF
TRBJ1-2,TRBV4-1,CASSLPIRAGGGYWYGYTF
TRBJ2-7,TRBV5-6,CASSLGHKQGAGYEQYF
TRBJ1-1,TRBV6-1,CASILVSWNTEAFF
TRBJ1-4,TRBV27,CASSKGEKLFF
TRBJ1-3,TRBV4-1,CASSQSEVSGNTIYF
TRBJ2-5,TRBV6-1,CASLRWDILHF
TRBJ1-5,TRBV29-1,CSVGDRGLSNQPQHF
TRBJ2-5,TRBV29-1,CSVPGLAGEETQYF
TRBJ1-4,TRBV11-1,CASRPGAPTNEKLFF
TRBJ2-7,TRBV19,CASSTQGGSHEQYF
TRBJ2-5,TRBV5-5,CASRWEGQETQYF
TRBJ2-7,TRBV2,CASSRAGQGSYEQYF
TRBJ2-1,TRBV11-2,CASSLGLAGNNEQFF
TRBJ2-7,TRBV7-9,CASSQAGTKSYEQYF
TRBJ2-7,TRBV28,CASWDRTYEQYF
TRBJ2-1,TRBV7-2,CASRGTALRELDNEQFF
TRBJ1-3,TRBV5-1,CASSLDLNTIYF
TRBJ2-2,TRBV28,CATSPGQDTGELFF
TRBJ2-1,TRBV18,CASSARDRGFQAEQFF
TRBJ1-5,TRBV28,CASSSPRGQLPNQPQHF
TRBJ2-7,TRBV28,CASTSGRTLYEQYF
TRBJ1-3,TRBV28,CASSLVSFSGNTIYF